The 15 T cell receptor beta chains below all came from one sample that was sequenced in a study of tumor and adjacent non-tumor tissue in lung cancer. No cell sorting was done before RNA was extracted from the tissue. TCRbeta libraries were built with three rounds of nested PCR, modified from ARM-PCR. MiXCR was run by TCRdb on the multiplex PCR reads, yielding one entry per CDR3 protein. The sample lists 75,000 to 100,000 distinct CDR3 sequences, 67% seen once, with about 18% in the top ten. Sequences were obtained from lung tumor tissue. The receptors were gathered from a man aged 60 to 69 with non-small cell lung cancer.

This clonotype turned up a few times. A read error may explain this, as a much larger clone is one base away. The chain links TRBV6-1 to TRBJ2-3, with 9 bases that match TRBD2. Per germline, CDR1 MNHNS and CDR2 SASEGT. CDR3 length: 14 amino acids. V trimming: 11 bases; J trimming: 4 bases; junction bases outside the gene matches: 10. CDR3 region: CAGMRASGADTQYF. The CDR3 DNA is TGTGCCGGCATGAGGGCTAGCGGGGCAGATACGCAGTATTTT.

This clonotype was recorded at least ten times. This chain joins TRBV20-1 and TRBJ2-1; 12 bases map to TRBD2. The CDR3 totals 14 residues. The germline V gene has CDR1 DFQATT and CDR2 SNEGSKA (reference sequence). The ends lost 4 bases at V and 6 bases at J; junction bases unmatched: 4. The CDR3 DNA follows: TGCAGTGCTACCCCTAGCGGGAGGGTCAATGAGCAGTTCTTC. Its protein is CSATPSGRVNEQFF.

V usage is TRBV11-2 and J usage is TRBJ2-5; 11 nucleotides line up with TRBD2. The CDR3 has 15 amino acids. Looked up from germline, CDR1 is SGHAT and CDR2 is FQNNGV. J gave up 4 bases and V 7 bases, and 8 bases lay outside the gene matches. The CDR3 here is CASNTTSGSGETQYF. The CDR3 coding sequence is TGTGCCAGCAACACCACTAGCGGGAGTGGAGAGACCCAGTACTTC. Combining the CDR3 with reference TRBV11-2 and TRBJ2-5 gives the whole variable domain EAGVAQSPRYKIIEKRQSVAFWCNPISGHATLYWYQQILGQGPKLLIQFQNNGVVDDSQLPKDRFSAERLKGVDSTLKIQPAKLEDSAVYLCASNTTSGSGETQYFGPGTRLLVL.

As for this clonotype: The final CDR3 position lacks the conserved phenylalanine or tryptophan, pointing to a likely read error. The CDR3 loop reads CANSLKTSSGELFS. The CDR3 DNA sequence: TGCGCCAACAGCCTGAAAACTAGTTCCGGGGAGCTGTTTTCT. The V and J genes are TRBV5-1 and TRBJ2-2; possibly TRBD2 for D (5 bases). The CDR3 extends over 14 amino acids. Germline V gives CDR1 SGHRS, CDR2 YFSETQ.

The sample holds many counts of this clonotype. The CDR3 region has the DNA TGTGCCAGCGGATCGGACGGGAACTATGGCTACACCTTC. It is translated as CASGSDGNYGYTF. The V and J genes are TRBV6-2 or TRBV6-3 and TRBJ1-2; D is undetermined. Germline CDR1 is MNHEY and CDR2 is SVGEGT. V was trimmed by 8 bases and J by 2 bases, leaving 12 bases between them. This CDR3 is built from 13 residues.

Note on this clonotype: An end of the junction does not agree with germline; a read error may underlie this. The chain carries TRBV6-2 or TRBV6-3 and TRBJ2-1; D is possibly TRBD2 (6 bases). CDR1 is MNHEY and CDR2 is SVGEGT in the germline V gene. The CDR3 contains 15 residues. The CDR3 loop reads CASSSVASVYNEQFF. As DNA, the CDR3 is TGTGCCAGTAGTTCCGTGGCTAGCGTGTACAATGAGCAGTTCTTC.

Remarks on this clonotype: The junction shows a germline mismatch at one end, possibly a read error. V and J are TRBV11-2 and TRBJ2-5, with D hard to call. This CDR3 has 15 residues. Germline-derived CDR1 and CDR2 are SGHAT and FQNNGV. This chain's CDR3 is CASSLVGSVQESHYF. For the CDR3, the DNA is TGTGCCAGCAGCTTAGTAGGGTCGGTCCAAGAGTCCCATTACTTC.

The chain links TRBV14 to TRBJ1-1, with D tentatively TRBD1 (5 bases). Deletions cut 8 bases from V and 4 bases from J, with 23 bases between. Germline loops: CDR1 SGHDN, CDR2 FVKESK. The CDR3 consists of 16 residues. CDR3 DNA sequence: TGTGCCAGCGAATCAACTGCCGACGGGGGAGGCACTGAAGCTTTCTTT. It specifies CASESTADGGGTEAFF.

J is TRBJ1-2 and V is TRBV11-1; TRBD1 is a possible D gene (6 bases). CDR3 length: 15 residues. V was clipped by 5 bases and J by 1 base, with 14 bases between them. Germline CDR1 reads SGHAT; CDR2 reads FQDESV (reference sequence). DNA of the CDR3: TGTGCCAGCAGCCAAGGGGACAAGAATAACTATGGCTACACCTTC. Amino acids: CASSQGDKNNYGYTF.

To note about this clonotype: The junction departs from the called germline gene at one end, perhaps through a read error. The rearrangement links TRBV28 to TRBJ2-1; 7 positions agree with TRBD2. In germline, CDR1 is MDHEN, CDR2 SYDVKM. This CDR3 is built from 16 residues. In DNA form, the CDR3 reads TGTGTCAGCAGGCCCCTGAGCGGGATTCTCAACAATGAACAGTTCTTC. Translation: CVSRPLSGILNNEQFF.

As concerns this clonotype: One end of the junction varies from germline; a read error may be responsible. The rearrangement links TRBV12-3 or TRBV12-4 to TRBJ2-7; tentative D call: TRBD2 (6 bases). This CDR3 contains 13 residues. CDR3 residues: CASRVSGAYEEYF. Written as DNA, the CDR3 is TGTGCCAGCAGAGTTAGCGGTGCCTACGAGGAGTATTTC.

Many counts were recorded for this clonotype. This chain joins TRBV6-6 and TRBJ1-1; D is possibly TRBD1 (6 bases). V lost 0 bases and J 5 bases, leaving 13 bases between the germline ends. The CDR3 sequence is 15 residues long. Germline V CDR1 and CDR2: MNHNY, SVGAGI (reference sequence). CDR3 in DNA: TGTGCCAGCAGTTACTCGACAGGAGTAGGAACTGAAGCTTTCTTT. Protein sequence: CASSYSTGVGTEAFF.

There are a few counts of this clonotype. The CDR3 nucleotides read TGTGCCATCAGTGAATCTAGCGGTCGAGAGACCCAGTACTTC. Its protein is CAISESSGRETQYF. The rearrangement joins TRBV10-3 to TRBJ2-5; 7 bases are a match to TRBD2. Germline V lookup: CDR1 ENHRY, CDR2 SYGVKD. The length of the CDR3 is 14 residues. V was pared by 3 bases and J by 4 bases, with 5 bases of the junction left unmatched.

The chain employs TRBV29-1 and TRBJ2-3; possible D gene TRBD1, 6 bases. CDR1 is SQVTM, CDR2 ANQGSEA, per germline. The germline V and J ends were trimmed by 8 bases and 4 bases, with 16 bases remaining between them. This CDR3 spans 13 amino acids. The CDR3: CSLSRGGADTQYF. Written as DNA, the CDR3 is TGCAGCCTTAGCAGGGGCGGAGCAGATACGCAGTATTTT.

Comment on this clonotype: The junction does not match germline at one end; this may be a read error. This chain connects TRBV6-1 to TRBJ1-2; the D gene is possibly TRBD1 (5 bases). This CDR3 is 15 amino acids long. Germline loops: CDR1 MNHNS, CDR2 SASEGT. The CDR3 sequence is CDSSEIGGSTYGYTF. CDR3 nucleotides: TGTGACAGCAGTGAGATTGGGGGGTCTACCTATGGCTACACCTTC.